Presented here are 28 T cell receptor beta chains from one specimen sequenced in a study of cytomegalovirus exposure and HLA in healthy donors. The PCR contained 60 Vbeta and 13 Jbeta primers. Assay: immunoSEQ multiplex PCR; the TCRdb copy retains only in-frame clones and omits some. The data hold about 170,000 clones, with about 59% observed a single time. The sequenced sample was PBMCs. These receptors all stem from a man in his forties in good health and CMV-seronegative.

The rearrangement joins TRBV19 to TRBJ1-1, with D tentatively TRBD1 (5 bases). The germline V gene has CDR1 LNHDA and CDR2 SQIVND (reference sequence). CDR3 length: 15 residues. Trimming stripped 4 bases from V and 0 bases from J, with 12 bases between. CDR3 sequence: CASSSPGGMNTEAFF. The CDR3 coding sequence is TGTGCCAGTAGTAGCCCCGGGGGAATGAACACTGAAGCTTTCTTT. Full variable domain (rest looked up from reference TRBV19 and TRBJ1-1): DGGITQSPKYLFRKEGQNVTLSCEQNLNHDAMYWYRQDPGQGLRLIYYSQIVNDFQKGDIAEGYSVSREKKESFPLTVTSAQKNPTAFYLCASSSPGGMNTEAFFGQGTRLTVV.

The chain employs TRBV5-1 and TRBJ2-7; D might be TRBD1 (7 bases). V lost 2 bases to trimming and J lost 6 bases, with 15 bases between them. Germline loops: CDR1 SGHRS, CDR2 YFSETQ. This CDR3 contains 14 residues. The CDR3 coding sequence is TGCGCCAGCAGCTTCGGGCAGGGGGGAGGCGAGCAGTACTTC. This codes for CASSFGQGGGEQYF.

There are a few counts of this clone. CDR3 in DNA: TGCGCCAGCAGCCAAGGAGGAGATGGGGAGCTGTTTTTT. As protein: CASSQGGDGELFF. The rearrangement joins TRBV4-1 to TRBJ2-2, with D hard to call. Germline CDR1 reads MGHRA; CDR2 reads YSYEKL. The CDR3 loop spans 13 amino acids. The V end lost 1 base, the J end lost 8 bases, and 8 bases lay between the germline ends.

The chain combines TRBV5-1 with TRBJ2-1, with 9 bases matching TRBD2. J lost 0 bases, V lost 0 bases, and 7 bases had no gene match. Germline loops: CDR1 SGHRS, CDR2 YFSETQ. This CDR3 is 18 amino acids long. The CDR3, as DNA: TGCGCCAGCAGCTTGGGACTAGCGGTCCCGAGCTCCTACAATGAGCAGTTCTTC. Protein sequence: CASSLGLAVPSSYNEQFF.

V gene TRBV7-9 combines with J gene TRBJ2-7, with D tentatively TRBD2 (5 bases). Germline V gives CDR1 SEHNR, CDR2 FQNEAQ (reference sequence). The length of the CDR3 is 12 residues. V was clipped by 5 bases and J by 3 bases, with 8 bases between them. This CDR3 reads CASSRELYEQYF. The DNA for the CDR3 is TGTGCCAGCAGCAGGGAGCTCTACGAGCAGTACTTC.

The J gene is TRBJ2-1, the V gene TRBV11-3, with 9 bases lining up with TRBD1. Looked up from germline, CDR1 is SGHNT and CDR2 is YENEEA. CDR3 length equals 13 residues. The junction had 3 bases not matched to a gene; V was cut back by 5 bases and J by 7 bases. In nucleotides, the CDR3 is TGTGCCAGCAGCCGGGACAGGGTAAATGAGCAGTTCTTC. As protein: CASSRDRVNEQFF.

This sequence joins TRBV5-1 and TRBJ2-7; a possible D gene is TRBD2 (6 bases). The CDR3 has 13 residues. In germline, CDR1 is SGHRS, CDR2 YFSETQ. V was cut by 8 bases and J by 4 bases, with 16 bases left in between. CDR3 sequence (DNA): TGCGCCAGTAGTAATGGGGGGACGTACGAGCAGTACTTC. Translation: CASSNGGTYEQYF.

V usage is TRBV11-2 and J usage is TRBJ2-1; 9 bases agree with TRBD1. The CDR3 is 15 residues long. Per the germline V gene, CDR1 is SGHAT and CDR2 is FQNNGV. V was clipped by 0 bases and J by 7 bases; unmatched bases: 4. The CDR3 spells CASSLDTGGWNEQFF. DNA for the CDR3: TGTGCCAGCAGCTTAGATACAGGGGGCTGGAATGAGCAGTTCTTC.

This clone was detected only a few times. CDR3 protein: CASSFGTGAYNEQFF. The DNA for the CDR3 is TGTGCCAGCAGCTTTGGGACAGGGGCTTACAATGAGCAGTTCTTC. The rearrangement joins TRBV5-4 to TRBJ2-1; 10 bases map to TRBD1. V dropped 2 bases and J dropped 4; count of bases not matched to a gene: 3. Germline loops: CDR1 SGHNT, CDR2 YYREEE (reference sequence). The CDR3 consists of 15 residues.

Remarks on this clone: One end of the junction does not line up with germline, which may come from a read error. The chain is built from TRBV5-4 and TRBJ2-3; D is ambiguous. This CDR3 has 13 residues. Germline V gene sequence: CDR1 SGHNT, CDR2 YYREEE (reference sequence). The CDR3 DNA sequence: TGTGCCAGCAGCTTGGTCGGCACAGATATGCAGTATTTT. Protein: CASSLVGTDMQYF.

The chain couples TRBV6-1 to TRBJ2-1; TRBD2 agrees at 8 bases. Germline V lookup: CDR1 MNHNS, CDR2 SASEGT. The CDR3 runs to 18 residues. The V gene end was trimmed by 4 bases and the J gene end by 4 bases; junction bases not matched to a gene: 15. CDR3 residues: CASSVLAAAGRLYNEQFF. Written as DNA, the CDR3 is TGTGCCAGCAGTGTACTAGCGGCCGCCGGGAGGCTATACAATGAGCAGTTCTTC.

A single count supports this clone. The rearrangement uses TRBV7-2 and TRBJ2-7, with a tentative D call TRBD2 (8 bases). This CDR3 contains 15 residues. Germline values: CDR1 SGHTA, CDR2 FQGNSA. Trimming took 5 bases from V and 5 from J, leaving 19 bases between them. Here the CDR3 reads CASSPGRDSIHEQYF. As DNA, the CDR3 is TGTGCCAGCAGCCCCGGGAGGGACAGTATCCACGAGCAGTACTTC.

The chain carries TRBV9 and TRBJ2-1; possible D gene TRBD2, 5 bases. Germline V CDR1 and CDR2: SGDLS, YYNGEE. V gave up 1 base and J gave up 0 bases, with 11 bases separating them. The CDR3 loop spans 16 amino acids. This CDR3 reads CASSVSSSLSYNEQFF. Here the CDR3 DNA reads TGTGCCAGCAGCGTATCTAGCTCCCTCTCCTACAATGAGCAGTTCTTC.

V usage is TRBV6-5 and J usage is TRBJ1-1; 7 nucleotides agree with TRBD1. The CDR3 consists of 15 residues. With V trimmed by 4 bases and J by 1 base, 6 bases remained unmatched. Germline assignment: CDR1 MNHEY and CDR2 SVGAGI. CDR3 residues: CASSLTGTENTEAFF. The DNA for the CDR3 is TGTGCCAGCAGTTTGACCGGGACAGAGAACACTGAAGCTTTCTTT.

The rearrangement uses TRBV6-5 and TRBJ1-2, with D unresolved. CDR1 MNHEY and CDR2 SVGAGI come from the germline V gene. There are 15 residues in the CDR3. Trimming pared 0 bases from V and 2 bases from J, leaving 10 bases between. The CDR3 spells CASSYSRFTNYGYTF. CDR3 bases: TGTGCCAGCAGTTACTCGCGGTTCACCAACTATGGCTACACCTTC.

The chain has TRBV11-2 and TRBJ2-3; D gene uncertain. The V gene lost 5 bases and the J gene lost 3 bases, with 6 bases spanning the gap. Germline V gene lookup returns CDR1 SGHAT and CDR2 FQNNGV. CDR3 length: 12 amino acids. The CDR3 here is CASSPATDTQYF. CDR3 DNA: TGTGCCAGCAGCCCAGCGACAGATACGCAGTATTTT. The whole variable domain, remainder taken from reference TRBV11-2 and TRBJ2-3, is EAGVAQSPRYKIIEKRQSVAFWCNPISGHATLYWYQQILGQGPKLLIQFQNNGVVDDSQLPKDRFSAERLKGVDSTLKIQPAKLEDSAVYLCASSPATDTQYFGPGTRLTVL.

This chain uses TRBV27 with TRBJ2-3, with 8 bases identical to TRBD2. V shed 4 bases, J shed 5 bases, and the junction held 11 bases outside the gene matches. The CDR3 totals 16 residues. Germline lookup yields CDR1 MNHEY and CDR2 SMNVEV (reference sequence). CDR3 protein: CASSSLGGLDGDTQYF. CDR3 DNA: TGTGCCAGCAGTTCGCTGGGGGGACTAGACGGAGATACGCAGTATTTT.

This clone was detected a few times. V usage is TRBV29-1 and J usage is TRBJ2-5; TRBD1 matches 8 bases. Looked up from germline, CDR1 is SQVTM and CDR2 is ANQGSEA. Unmatched junction bases numbered 15, after V lost 7 bases and J lost 5 bases. The CDR3 is 15 residues long. CDR3 in amino acids: CSAELDREELETQYF. CDR3 in DNA: TGCAGCGCAGAATTGGACAGGGAGGAGTTGGAGACCCAGTACTTC.

This clone was seen a few times. The chain has TRBV5-8 and TRBJ1-3; D perhaps matches TRBD1 (6 bases). The germline CDR1 and CDR2 sequences are SGHTS and YDEGEE. This CDR3 has 15 amino acids. V was pared by 5 bases and J by 3 bases, with 15 bases between. The CDR3 region is CASSYDRFGGNTIYF. In DNA form, the CDR3 reads TGTGCCAGCAGTTACGACAGGTTCGGTGGAAACACCATATATTTT.

In DNA form, the CDR3 reads TGTGCCAGCTCACCCCGGGAAGGAGTAGGCAATCAGCCCCAGCATTTT. This sequence encodes CASSPREGVGNQPQHF. The genes are TRBV18 and TRBJ1-5; D uncertain. Germline V lookup: CDR1 KGHSH, CDR2 LQKENI. This CDR3 comprises 16 residues. V lost 3 bases and J 2 bases, leaving 14 bases between the germline ends.

This clone occurred once. This chain links TRBV5-6 with TRBJ2-7, with D possibly matching TRBD1 (5 bases). The CDR3 contains 15 residues. Germline CDR1 SGHDT, CDR2 YYEEEE. The germline V and J ends were trimmed by 0 bases and 4 bases, with 14 bases remaining between them. The CDR3 coding sequence is TGTGCCAGCAGCTTGGGTCCAGGGCCCCCTTACGAGCAGTACTTC. It encodes CASSLGPGPPYEQYF.

The chain combines TRBV4-2 with TRBJ2-3, with TRBD2 matching 9 bases. The CDR3 has 17 amino acids. Germline-derived CDR1 and CDR2 are LGHNA and YNFKEQ. Trimming at V came to 1 base and at J to 4 bases, leaving 9 bases not matched to a gene. The CDR3 here is CASSQGGAGGPPDTQYF. The DNA of the CDR3 is TGTGCCAGCAGCCAAGGTGGGGCGGGGGGGCCCCCAGATACGCAGTATTTT.

The chain recombines TRBV29-1 with TRBJ2-3, with 11 bases fitting TRBD2. CDR1 is SQVTM and CDR2 is ANQGSEA in the germline V gene. This CDR3 is built from 15 residues. Trimming removed 7 bases from V and 0 bases from J; junction bases left unmatched: 6. The CDR3: CSAGSSGGSTDTQYF. CDR3 bases: TGCAGCGCCGGCTCTAGCGGGGGGAGCACAGATACGCAGTATTTT.

The gene calls are TRBV6-5 and TRBJ1-1; D is unclear. This CDR3 is built from 14 residues. V dropped 2 bases and J dropped 0 bases, with 7 bases sitting between them. Germline assignment: CDR1 MNHEY and CDR2 SVGAGI. The CDR3 loop reads CASSYAAMNTEAFF. Here the CDR3 DNA reads TGTGCCAGCAGTTACGCGGCGATGAACACTGAAGCTTTCTTT.

CDR3 sequence (DNA): TGTGCCAGCAGTCCGAGGACAGGCGGTAATTCACCCCTCCACTTT. This codes for CASSPRTGGNSPLHF. V usage is TRBV13 and J usage is TRBJ1-6, with 7 bases aligning to TRBD1. CDR3 length: 15 amino acids. Germline V CDR1 and CDR2: PRHDT, FYEKMQ (reference sequence). V lost 6 bases and J lost 6; bases outside the gene matches: 8.

This chain joins TRBV28 and TRBJ1-2, with D tentatively TRBD1 (6 bases). The CDR3 is 19 amino acids. V was clipped by 5 bases and J by 3 bases, with 28 bases between them. The V gene's germline CDR1 is MDHEN and CDR2 SYDVKM. This chain's CDR3 is CASSLTGIRDELGHYGYTF. CDR3 bases: TGTGCCAGCAGTCTAACAGGGATTAGGGACGAGTTAGGGCACTATGGCTACACCTTC.

This rearrangement joins TRBV7-9 to TRBJ2-7; 10 bases align to TRBD1. Germline V CDR1 and CDR2: SEHNR, FQNEAQ (reference sequence). The CDR3 is 15 amino acids. Trimming took 5 bases from V and 9 from J; bases not matched to a gene: 13. Written as DNA, the CDR3 is TGTGCCAGCAGCATACCGGGACAGGGGCGTGAGGGGCAGTACTTC. Its protein is CASSIPGQGREGQYF.

The chain combines TRBV7-9 with TRBJ1-2, with 7 bases aligning to TRBD1. Trimming removed 3 bases from V and 4 bases from J; junction bases left unmatched: 5. Per the germline V gene, CDR1 is SEHNR and CDR2 is FQNEAQ (reference sequence). The CDR3 covers 14 residues. The CDR3 spells CASSFTGESYGYTF. The CDR3 coding sequence is TGTGCCAGCAGCTTTACAGGGGAGAGCTATGGCTACACCTTC.